This T cell receptor (beta chain) was found in a study of T cell responses to AZD1222 COVID-19 vaccine. Study context: Whether given at about 4 or about 12 weeks, second doses were pooled. Points from the study as a whole: Rises in breadth and depth of Spike-specific TCRs came after two AZD1222 doses.

In regard to this clone: Its antigen is currently unknown.

This table comes from immunoSEQ multiplex PCR, and its TCRdb copy is limited to in-frame clones, with some not included. The sample consists of about 150,000 clones, approximately 90% of them appearing once. Trimming removed 2 bases from V and 1 base from J, with 17 bases in between. The CDR3 loop spans 16 amino acids. The germline CDR1 and CDR2 sequences are GTSNPN and SVGIG (reference sequence). The chain couples TRBV30 to TRBJ1-1; D is ambiguous. The sequence came from an adult in good health. The sample in question was peripheral blood, obtained on day 0 of AZD1222 vaccination. The CDR3 region is CAWSPPRYDQNTEAFF. The DNA for the CDR3 is TGTGCCTGGAGTCCCCCCCGGTATGATCAGAACACTGAAGCTTTCTTT. Based on the CDR3 plus reference TRBV30 and TRBJ1-1, the full variable domain is SQTIHQWPATLVQPVGSPLSLECTVEGTSNPNLYWYRQAAGRGLQLLFYSVGIGQISSEVPQNLSASRPQDRQFILSSKKLLLSDSGFYLCAWSPPRYDQNTEAFFGQGTRLTVV.